This T cell receptor (beta chain) was obtained from a study of T cell repertoires in cytomegalovirus infection. The overall study: It was the public TCR beta signatures that indicated both CMV infection and matching HLA type.

General observations from the study: Ex vivo, HLA-C-restricted CMV-specific TCR beta clonotypes prevailed over the rest of the response.

CDR3 length: 13 residues. Germline V gene lookup returns CDR1 SGHTA and CDR2 FQGTGA. V dropped 0 bases and J dropped 6 bases, with 9 bases sitting between them. TCRdb recomputed calls from the reads with MiXCR, one row per CDR3 protein. In the table there are around 270,000 distinct CDR3 sequences, less than 9.5% of which are singletons. Many counts were recorded for this clonotype. No antigen is known for it. This receptor was obtained from a human donor in good health (CMV status not recorded). Some clones in this sample may be carry-over from other donors' samples. The chain links TRBV7-3 to TRBJ2-7; D is undetermined. What was sequenced was PBMCs. The CDR3 nucleotides read TGTGCCAGCAGCTTAACGAAAAGTTCCGAGCAGTACTTC. Its translation: CASSLTKSSEQYF.